The clone carrying this T cell receptor (beta chain) was detected many times. No antigen is known for it. This CDR3 has 14 amino acids. Deletions cut 3 bases from V and 1 base from J, with 8 bases between. Germline V lookup: CDR1 ENHRY, CDR2 SYGVKD. This entry is derived from a study of CD8+CD57+ T cells in acquired aplastic anemia. Study as a whole: DNA recovered from sorted CD4+ and CD8+ cells had a mean of about 3 ug.

The sequenced patients had an expansion of CD8+CD57+ cells seen by flow cytometry. Sampling of blood occurred while the patients had still received no therapy. Using genomic DNA as the template, TCR beta VDJ and CDR3 profiling was carried out. TCRdb reprocessed the reads with MiXCR, giving one entry per CDR3 protein. The sample contains 150,000 to 200,000 distinct CDR3 sequences, 40% to 60% of which appear only once. Whole-study findings and limits: Fewer than 35 sequences, all CD8+ CDR3, were shared between patients and controls.

The V call is TRBV10-3, the J call TRBJ2-3; D is possibly TRBD2 (5 bases). Source material: sorted CD4+, CD8+, or CD8+CD57+ T cells (not recorded which) from PBMCs. The sequence was obtained from a human donor with aplastic anemia. Here the CDR3 reads CAISEAVRTDTQYF. CDR3 sequence (DNA): TGTGCCATCAGTGAAGCGGTCCGCACAGATACGCAGTATTTT.